These T cell receptor beta chains were read from a single sample in a study of T cell responses to AZD1222 COVID-19 vaccine. Sequencing used immunoSEQ multiplex PCR; TCRdb keeps in-frame clones, though not all of them. The repertoire has some 150,000 clones, 90% of them found once; the top ten carry approximately 3%. Sequencing used peripheral blood, obtained 28 days after the second AZD1222 dose. Source of these receptors: an adult who received the AZD1222 COVID-19 vaccine. Each CDR3 is given with its conserved first and last residue. D genes are given only for firm matches. Clone size, where shown, is once, few, many, or a class for clones that have expanded.

V gene: TRBV2; clone size: few; D gene: NA; CDR3 length: 14; J gene: TRBJ1-1; CDR3 DNA: TGTGCCAGCAGGCCCCGAGGTTCGAACACTGAAGCTTTCTTT; CDR3 protein: CASRPRGSNTEAFF
V gene: TRBV19; clone size: NA; D gene: NA; CDR3 length: 14; J gene: TRBJ1-5; CDR3 DNA: TGTGCCGCTCGGGGGCTGGATAGCAATCAGCCCCAGCATTTT; CDR3 protein: CAARGLDSNQPQHF
V gene: TRBV5-6; clone size: NA; D gene: NA; CDR3 length: 14; J gene: TRBJ1-5; CDR3 DNA: TGTGCCAGCAGCTTGGGGCGGTTCCGGCAGCCCCAGCATTTT; CDR3 protein: CASSLGRFRQPQHF
V gene: TRBV18; clone size: NA; D gene: NA; CDR3 length: 18; J gene: TRBJ1-5; CDR3 DNA: TGTGCCAGCTCGCCTATTCCGGGACTCGGAGAGGGCAATCAGCCCCAGCATTTT; CDR3 protein: CASSPIPGLGEGNQPQHF
V gene: TRBV9; clone size: NA; D gene: NA; CDR3 length: 15; J gene: TRBJ2-7; CDR3 DNA: TGTGCCAGCAGCGTAGAGGGCAGGGGAGCCTACGAGCAGTACTTC; CDR3 protein: CASSVEGRGAYEQYF
V gene: TRBV4-1; clone size: NA; D gene: NA; CDR3 length: 15; J gene: TRBJ1-1; CDR3 DNA: TGCGCCAGCAGCCAAGATCGGAAAACGAACACTGAAGCTTTCTTT; CDR3 protein: CASSQDRKTNTEAFF
V gene: TRBV14; clone size: NA; D gene: NA; CDR3 length: 12; J gene: TRBJ1-1; CDR3 DNA: TGTGCCAGCAGCCAAACCGGGCGAGAAGCTTTCTTT; CDR3 protein: CASSQTGREAFF
V gene: TRBV4-1; clone size: once; D gene: TRBD1; CDR3 length: 15; J gene: TRBJ2-3; CDR3 DNA: TGCGCCAGCAGCCAATTTAGGGGGCAATATGATACGCAGTATTTT; CDR3 protein: CASSQFRGQYDTQYF
V gene: TRBV6-5; clone size: NA; D gene: NA; CDR3 length: 15; J gene: TRBJ1-1; CDR3 DNA: TGTGCCAGCAGTTCCGCCTGGGAATGGAACACTGAAGCTTTCTTT; CDR3 protein: CASSSAWEWNTEAFF
V gene: TRBV15; clone size: NA; D gene: TRBD2; CDR3 length: 14; J gene: TRBJ2-1; CDR3 DNA: TGTGCCACCTGGTGGGGGGGTTCGGGGACTAGCATGGTCTTC; CDR3 protein: CATWWGGSGTSMVF
V gene: TRBV5-1; clone size: once; D gene: TRBD1; CDR3 length: 14; J gene: TRBJ2-7; CDR3 DNA: TGCGCCAGCAGCTTGGATAAAGGGGGCCACGAGCAGTACTTC; CDR3 protein: CASSLDKGGHEQYF
V gene: TRBV19; clone size: NA; D gene: TRBD1; CDR3 length: 13; J gene: TRBJ2-7; CDR3 DNA: TGTGCCAGTAGTCCGGGACAGTCCTACGAGCAGTACTTC; CDR3 protein: CASSPGQSYEQYF
V gene: TRBV6-1; clone size: NA; D gene: TRBD2; CDR3 length: 17; J gene: TRBJ2-7; CDR3 DNA: TGTGCCAGCAGTGAATGGATAGCGGGAGGGGAGGGTTACGAGCAGTACTTC; CDR3 protein: CASSEWIAGGEGYEQYF
V gene: TRBV6-5; clone size: NA; D gene: NA; CDR3 length: 14; J gene: TRBJ1-2; CDR3 DNA: TGTGCCAGCACCCCGACGGAGGGGAACTATGGCTACACCTTC; CDR3 protein: CASTPTEGNYGYTF
V gene: TRBV19; clone size: NA; D gene: NA; CDR3 length: 13; J gene: TRBJ1-6; CDR3 DNA: TGTGCCAGTAGTCGGGGGAATAATTCACCCCTCCACTTT; CDR3 protein: CASSRGNNSPLHF
V gene: TRBV7-8; clone size: NA; D gene: NA; CDR3 length: 14; J gene: TRBJ2-7; CDR3 DNA: TGTGCCAGCAGCTTAGGGGGCCGAAGCTACGAGCAGTACTTC; CDR3 protein: CASSLGGRSYEQYF
V gene: TRBV11-1; clone size: NA; D gene: NA; CDR3 length: 14; J gene: TRBJ1-1; CDR3 DNA: TGTGCCAGCAGCTATGAACTTGGGGGCACTGAAGCTTTCTTT; CDR3 protein: CASSYELGGTEAFF
V gene: TRBV28; clone size: NA; D gene: TRBD1; CDR3 length: 17; J gene: TRBJ1-1; CDR3 DNA: TGTGCCAGCAGTCCATCGGGACAGGGAGCCGCGGACACTGAAGCTTTCTTT; CDR3 protein: CASSPSGQGAADTEAFF
V gene: TRBV10-3; clone size: NA; D gene: TRBD2; CDR3 length: 15; J gene: TRBJ2-7; CDR3 DNA: TGTGCCATCAGTGGAGCTAGCGGGGGCCCCTACGAGCAGTACTTC; CDR3 protein: CAISGASGGPYEQYF
V gene: TRBV27; clone size: once; D gene: NA; CDR3 length: 12; J gene: TRBJ2-7; CDR3 DNA: TGTGCCAGCAGGGACAGCGCCGCCGAGCAGTACTTC; CDR3 protein: CASRDSAAEQYF
V gene: TRBV30; clone size: few; D gene: NA; CDR3 length: 13; J gene: TRBJ1-2; CDR3 DNA: TGTGCCTGGAGTCCCGGGACACCTAATGGCTACACCTTC; CDR3 protein: CAWSPGTPNGYTF
V gene: TRBV2; clone size: NA; D gene: NA; CDR3 length: 13; J gene: TRBJ1-5; CDR3 DNA: TGTGCCAGCACCCAGAGTGGCAATCAGCCCCAGCATTTT; CDR3 protein: CASTQSGNQPQHF
V gene: TRBV7-2; clone size: NA; D gene: TRBD2; CDR3 length: 16; J gene: TRBJ2-1; CDR3 DNA: TGTGCCAGCAGCTTAGGGGGCGGGAGGCCGACGAATGAGCAGTTCTTC; CDR3 protein: CASSLGGGRPTNEQFF
V gene: TRBV12-3/TRBV12-4; clone size: NA; D gene: NA; CDR3 length: 13; J gene: TRBJ1-2; CDR3 DNA: TGTGCCAGCAGTCCTCATGTAGGATATGGCTACACCTTC; CDR3 protein: CASSPHVGYGYTF
V gene: TRBV21-1; clone size: NA; D gene: NA; CDR3 length: 15; J gene: TRBJ1-1; CDR3 DNA: TGTGCCAGCAGCGGACAGGGGTTGGGAGACACTGAAGCTTTCTTT; CDR3 protein: CASSGQGLGDTEAFF
V gene: TRBV7-8; clone size: NA; D gene: NA; CDR3 length: 18; J gene: TRBJ1-5; CDR3 DNA: TGTGCCAGCAGCTTAGTCGTTAGAGGGGAGGCAGTCAATCAGCCCCAGCATTTT; CDR3 protein: CASSLVVRGEAVNQPQHF
V gene: TRBV7-9; clone size: NA; D gene: NA; CDR3 length: 12; J gene: TRBJ1-1; CDR3 DNA: TGTGCCAGCAGCTTAGTGGACACTGAAGCTTTCTTT; CDR3 protein: CASSLVDTEAFF
V gene: TRBV7-9; clone size: NA; D gene: NA; CDR3 length: 15; J gene: TRBJ2-6; CDR3 DNA: TGTGCCAGCAGCTTATTCGGTTCTGGGGCCAACGTCCTGACTTTC; CDR3 protein: CASSLFGSGANVLTF
V gene: TRBV29-1; clone size: NA; D gene: NA; CDR3 length: 12; J gene: TRBJ2-1; CDR3 DNA: TGCAGCGTTGAAGTGGGACGGGACGAGCAGTTCTTC; CDR3 protein: CSVEVGRDEQFF
V gene: TRBV28; clone size: NA; D gene: NA; CDR3 length: 15; J gene: TRBJ2-5; CDR3 DNA: TGTGCCAGCAGTTCCTCCGGGCAGGGTAAAGAGACCCAGTACTTC; CDR3 protein: CASSSSGQGKETQYF
V gene: TRBV7-9; clone size: NA; D gene: NA; CDR3 length: 15; J gene: TRBJ2-3; CDR3 DNA: TGTGCCAGCAGCTTAGGGGACGGTAGCACAGATACGCAGTATTTT; CDR3 protein: CASSLGDGSTDTQYF
V gene: TRBV11-2; clone size: NA; D gene: TRBD1; CDR3 length: 14; J gene: TRBJ1-1; CDR3 DNA: TGTGCCAGCAGCTTGACAGGGTGGAACACTGAAGCTTTCTTT; CDR3 protein: CASSLTGWNTEAFF
V gene: TRBV6-5; clone size: NA; D gene: NA; CDR3 length: 14; J gene: TRBJ1-2; CDR3 DNA: TGTGCCAGCGCTAGGACAAACAGTAACTATGGCTACACCTTC; CDR3 protein: CASARTNSNYGYTF
V gene: TRBV28; clone size: NA; D gene: TRBD1; CDR3 length: 12; J gene: TRBJ1-4; CDR3 DNA: TGTGCCAGCGAAGGGGGCAGTGAAAAACTGTTTTTT; CDR3 protein: CASEGGSEKLFF
V gene: TRBV18; clone size: NA; D gene: TRBD2; CDR3 length: 18; J gene: TRBJ2-3; CDR3 DNA: TGTGCCAGCTCACCACGGGCTAGCGGGGGGCTTAGCACAGATACGCAGTATTTT; CDR3 protein: CASSPRASGGLSTDTQYF
V gene: TRBV7-9; clone size: NA; D gene: NA; CDR3 length: 16; J gene: TRBJ1-3; CDR3 DNA: TGTGCCAGCAGCTTAGCGTCGGCAGCCTCTGGAAACACCATATATTTT; CDR3 protein: CASSLASAASGNTIYF
V gene: TRBV11-2; clone size: NA; D gene: TRBD2; CDR3 length: 16; J gene: TRBJ2-3; CDR3 DNA: TGTGCCAGCAGCCTCCGACTAGCGGGAAGAAGAGATACGCAGTATTTT; CDR3 protein: CASSLRLAGRRDTQYF
V gene: TRBV11-2; clone size: NA; D gene: NA; CDR3 length: 13; J gene: TRBJ1-1; CDR3 DNA: TGTGCCAGCAGCTTGGGGGACGGTTTACGAGCTTTCTTT; CDR3 protein: CASSLGDGLRAFF
V gene: TRBV3-1/TRBV3-2; clone size: NA; D gene: TRBD1; CDR3 length: 13; J gene: TRBJ2-1; CDR3 DNA: TGTGCCAGCAGCCTCGTACAGGGGAATGAGCAGTTCTTC; CDR3 protein: CASSLVQGNEQFF
V gene: TRBV6-6; clone size: NA; D gene: TRBD1; CDR3 length: 15; J gene: TRBJ2-7; CDR3 DNA: TGTGCCAGCAGTTACTCCACAGGGGGCGAGTACGAGCAGTACTTC; CDR3 protein: CASSYSTGGEYEQYF
V gene: TRBV6-5; clone size: NA; D gene: NA; CDR3 length: 15; J gene: TRBJ2-2; CDR3 DNA: TGTGCCAGCAGTTACGGGCGCCTCAACACCGGGGAGCTGTTTTTT; CDR3 protein: CASSYGRLNTGELFF
V gene: TRBV3-1/TRBV3-2; clone size: NA; D gene: NA; CDR3 length: 16; J gene: TRBJ1-3; CDR3 DNA: TGTGCCAGCAGCCAAGGGAGTACCGGAGCTGGAAACACCATATATTTT; CDR3 protein: CASSQGSTGAGNTIYF
V gene: TRBV23-1; clone size: NA; D gene: TRBD1; CDR3 length: 15; J gene: TRBJ1-2; CDR3 DNA: TGCGCCAGCAGTCAATCGACAGGGAGGGACTATGGCTACACCTTC; CDR3 protein: CASSQSTGRDYGYTF
V gene: TRBV5-4; clone size: NA; D gene: NA; CDR3 length: 14; J gene: TRBJ2-2; CDR3 DNA: TGTGCCAGCAGCTATGGGGTGGACACCGGGGAGCTGTTTTTT; CDR3 protein: CASSYGVDTGELFF
V gene: TRBV29-1; clone size: NA; D gene: TRBD1; CDR3 length: 12; J gene: TRBJ2-7; CDR3 DNA: TGCAGCGTTAGTTTACAGGGGTACGAGCAGTACTTC; CDR3 protein: CSVSLQGYEQYF
V gene: TRBV4-2; clone size: NA; D gene: NA; CDR3 length: 15; J gene: TRBJ1-2; CDR3 DNA: TGTGCCAGCAGCCAAGGCGGGGGGCCGGGGTATGGCTACACCTTC; CDR3 protein: CASSQGGGPGYGYTF
V gene: TRBV4-2; clone size: NA; D gene: NA; CDR3 length: 15; J gene: TRBJ2-1; CDR3 DNA: TGTGCCAGCAGCCAAGATCCCCGGACTTCGTCTCCGCAGTTCTTC; CDR3 protein: CASSQDPRTSSPQFF
V gene: TRBV2; clone size: NA; D gene: NA; CDR3 length: 14; J gene: TRBJ2-7; CDR3 DNA: TGTGCCAGCAGTGAAGCAAGAGGCCCCTACGAGCAGTACTTC; CDR3 protein: CASSEARGPYEQYF